Presented here are 5 T cell receptor beta chains from one specimen sequenced in a study of T cell changes during pregnancy in multiple sclerosis. Generated by immunoSEQ multiplex PCR, the TCRdb table keeps only in-frame clones and is missing some. The table has some 24,000 clones, more than 75% seen once; the top ten hold 1%. Sequences were derived from CD4+ T cells from peripheral blood mononuclear cells, sampled in the second trimester of pregnancy. These receptors all come from a female donor in good health, enrolled as a control in a pregnancy study.

The rearrangement links TRBV15 to TRBJ1-4, with D perhaps matching TRBD1 (6 bases). Trimming took 4 bases from V and 8 from J, leaving 17 bases between them. Germline values: CDR1 LNHNV, CDR2 YYDKDF (reference sequence). CDR3 length: 15 amino acids. Written as DNA, the CDR3 is TGTGCCACCAGCACTTCGGGGCCAGGGGTGGAAAAACTGTTTTTT. As protein: CATSTSGPGVEKLFF. The complete variable domain, with remaining parts taken from reference TRBV15 and TRBJ1-4, reads DAMVIQNPRYQVTQFGKPVTLSCSQTLNHNVMYWYQQKSSQAPKLLFHYYDKDFNNEADTPDNFQSRRPNTSFCFLDIRSPGLGDTAMYLCATSTSGPGVEKLFFGSGTQLSVL.

The chain links TRBV21-1 to TRBJ1-2; the table's D call TRBD1 went unverified against the DNA. TRBV21-1 is described as a pseudogene. CDR3 size: 17 residues. The CDR3 bases are TGTGCCAGCAGCAAAGTTCTTGGACAGGGGGCCTTGGGTGGCTACACCTTC. Residues: CASSKVLGQGALGGYTF.

This clone was detected only once. The rearrangement joins TRBV30 to TRBJ2-2; the D gene is possibly TRBD2 (5 bases). The V gene lost 2 bases and the J gene lost 1 base, with 5 bases spanning the gap. Germline CDR1 reads GTSNPN; CDR2 reads SVGIG (reference sequence). The CDR3 runs 13 residues. The CDR3 DNA reads TGTGCCTGGAGTAGCGGGAACACCGGGGAGCTGTTTTTT. This encodes CAWSSGNTGELFF.

This clone was found once. The chain is built from TRBV6-1 and TRBJ2-2; a weak D match, TRBD1 (5 bases). CDR1 is MNHNS and CDR2 is SASEGT in the germline V gene. V lost 0 bases to trimming and J lost 7 bases, with 9 bases between them. The CDR3 totals 14 residues. CDR3 sequence reads: CASSEAGAVGELFF. CDR3 nucleotides: TGTGCCAGCAGTGAAGCAGGGGCGGTCGGGGAGCTGTTTTTT.

The V and J genes are TRBV12-5 and TRBJ2-1; 7 bases are a match to TRBD2. Germline V gene data show CDR1 as LGHNT and CDR2 as FRNRAP. V trimming: 7 bases; J trimming: 6 bases; junction bases outside the gene matches: 9. CDR3 length: 14 residues. CDR3 sequence reads: CASDTGGGGNEQFF. The CDR3 DNA reads as TGTGCTAGTGATACGGGAGGCGGGGGCAATGAGCAGTTCTTC. Together with reference TRBV12-5 and TRBJ2-1, the CDR3 gives the full variable domain: DARVTQTPRHKVTEMGQEVTMRCQPILGHNTVFWYRQTMMQGLELLAYFRNRAPLDDSGMPKDRFSAEMPDATLATLKIQPSEPRDSAVYFCASDTGGGGNEQFFGPGTRLTVL.